This T cell receptor (beta chain) derives from a study of cytomegalovirus exposure and HLA in healthy donors. Overall study results and limits: With DRB1 most and HLA-C fewest, TCR association rates differed between HLA loci in a later analysis. Investigators reported 150 to 200 TCR beta chains as tied to cytomegalovirus.

This clone occurred once. Its specificity is not known. CDR3 length: 16 residues. Trimming cost V 0 bases and J 6 bases; bases outside gene matches: 9. Germline values: CDR1 SGHRS, CDR2 YFSETQ. The PCR employed 60 Vbeta primers together with 13 Jbeta primers. Authors' analysis steps: The count from a later analysis was 79 million or so unique TCR beta chains, approximately 9.9 million of them shared. Profiling relied on immunoSEQ multiplex PCR, and the TCRdb table lists in-frame clones only, not all of them. The D gene and trimming were derived from the DNA, and the V and J assignments and clone size from that table. In the table there are about 100,000 clones, around 74% of which are singletons.

V is TRBV5-1 and J is TRBJ2-7, with TRBD2 identical over 10 bases. This sequence was found in a male donor in good health and CMV-seropositive. The specimen sequenced was PBMCs. The CDR3 region has the DNA TGCGCCAGCAGCTTGGGGCGGGCTAGCGGGGGCGGCGAGCAGTACTTC. Translation gives CASSLGRASGGGEQYF. The full variable domain, completed using reference TRBV5-1 and TRBJ2-7, is KAGVTQTPRYLIKTRGQQVTLSCSPISGHRSVSWYQQTPGQGLQFLFEYFSETQRNKGNFPGRFSGRQFSNSRSEMNVSTLELGDSALYLCASSLGRASGGGEQYFGPGTRLTVT.